The T cell receptor beta chain described here comes from a study of blood T cell repertoires in COVID-19. The overall study: Specimens from acute and convalescent COVID-19 originated in the United States, Italy and Spain. The cDNA or gDNA used as material had been derived from T cells, B-cell-depleted T cells, or PBMCs.

In the study's own analysis: Using reference gene primer amplification, nucleated cell counts were estimated. Using immunoSEQ multiplex PCR, the repertoire was profiled, and TCRdb retains in-frame clones only, with some absent. V, J and clone size are taken as reported in that table, and D and trimming were inferred from the DNA itself. The sample holds 100,000 or so clones, 75% to 90% seen once. Germline V lookup: CDR1 SNHLY, CDR2 FYNNEI. This CDR3 is built from 14 residues. Trimming removed 5 bases from V and 5 bases from J, with 10 bases in between. The sequencing input was peripheral blood. The chain is built from TRBV2 and TRBJ1-6, with D uncertain. This clonotype was obtained from a man aged 55 to 70 with acute or convalescent COVID-19. The CDR3 DNA is TGTGCCAGCAGTCCCCGGGAGCATAATTCACCCCTCCACTTT. This codes for CASSPREHNSPLHF.